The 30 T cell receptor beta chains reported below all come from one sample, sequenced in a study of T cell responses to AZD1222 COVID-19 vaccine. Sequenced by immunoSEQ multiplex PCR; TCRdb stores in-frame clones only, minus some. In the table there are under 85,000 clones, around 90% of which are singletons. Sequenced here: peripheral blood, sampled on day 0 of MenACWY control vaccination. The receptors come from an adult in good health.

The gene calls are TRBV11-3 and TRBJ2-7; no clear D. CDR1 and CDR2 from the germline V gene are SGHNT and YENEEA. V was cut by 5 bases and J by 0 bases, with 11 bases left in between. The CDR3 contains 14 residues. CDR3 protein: CASSPTPYSYEQYF. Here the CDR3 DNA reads TGTGCCAGCAGCCCGACACCGTACTCCTACGAGCAGTACTTC.

CDR3 DNA sequence: TGTGCCAGCAGTGAAGGATCAGGTTCCTACGAGCAGTACTTC. As protein: CASSEGSGSYEQYF. The V call is TRBV6-1, the J call TRBJ2-7; D remains ambiguous. This CDR3 region has 14 residues. Trimming stripped 1 base from V and 1 base from J, with 8 bases between. Germline CDR1 reads MNHNS; CDR2 reads SASEGT.

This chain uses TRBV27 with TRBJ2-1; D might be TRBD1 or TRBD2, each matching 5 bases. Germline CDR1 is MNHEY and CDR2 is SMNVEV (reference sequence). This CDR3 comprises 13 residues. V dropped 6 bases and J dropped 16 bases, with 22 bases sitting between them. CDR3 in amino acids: CASRESPGRAPFF. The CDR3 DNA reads TGTGCCAGCAGGGAATCGCCGGGACGGGCCCCTTTCTTC.

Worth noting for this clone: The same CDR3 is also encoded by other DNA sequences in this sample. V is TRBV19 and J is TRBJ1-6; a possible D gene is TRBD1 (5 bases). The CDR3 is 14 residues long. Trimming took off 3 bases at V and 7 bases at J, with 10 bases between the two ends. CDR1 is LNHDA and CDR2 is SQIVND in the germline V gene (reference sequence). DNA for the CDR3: TGTGCCAGTAGTATGGGGGGTTACAATTCACCCCTCCACTTT. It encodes CASSMGGYNSPLHF.

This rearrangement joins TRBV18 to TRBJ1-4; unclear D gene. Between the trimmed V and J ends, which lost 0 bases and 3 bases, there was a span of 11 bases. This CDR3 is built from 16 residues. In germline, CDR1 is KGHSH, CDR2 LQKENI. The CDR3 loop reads CASSPPNGGANEKLFF. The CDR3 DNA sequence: TGTGCCAGCTCACCACCGAACGGAGGAGCTAATGAAAAACTGTTTTTT.

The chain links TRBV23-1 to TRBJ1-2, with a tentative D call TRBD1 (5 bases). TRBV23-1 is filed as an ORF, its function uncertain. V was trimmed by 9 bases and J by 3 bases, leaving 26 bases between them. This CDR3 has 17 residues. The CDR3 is CASFTVSTGSDHYGYTF. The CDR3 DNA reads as TGCGCCAGTTTCACTGTGTCTACAGGTAGTGATCACTATGGCTACACCTTC.

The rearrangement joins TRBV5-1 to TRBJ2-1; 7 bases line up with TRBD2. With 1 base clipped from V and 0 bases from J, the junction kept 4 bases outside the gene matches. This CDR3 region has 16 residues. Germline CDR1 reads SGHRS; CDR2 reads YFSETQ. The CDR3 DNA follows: TGCGCCAGCAGCTTGCCTGGGGGGGGCTCCTACAATGAGCAGTTCTTC. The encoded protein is CASSLPGGGSYNEQFF.

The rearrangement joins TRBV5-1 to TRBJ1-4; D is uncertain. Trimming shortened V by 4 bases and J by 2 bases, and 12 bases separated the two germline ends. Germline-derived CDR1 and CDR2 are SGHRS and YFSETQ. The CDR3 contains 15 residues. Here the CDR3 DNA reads TGCGCCAGCAGCGAGGAGGGTCGTACTAATGAAAAACTGTTTTTT. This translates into CASSEEGRTNEKLFF.

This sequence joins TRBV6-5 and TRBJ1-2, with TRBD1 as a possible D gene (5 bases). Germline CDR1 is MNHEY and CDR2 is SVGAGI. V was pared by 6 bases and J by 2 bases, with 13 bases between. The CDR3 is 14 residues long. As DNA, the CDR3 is TGTGCCAGCAGCAGCTCCGGGACCAACTATGGCTACACCTTC. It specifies CASSSSGTNYGYTF.

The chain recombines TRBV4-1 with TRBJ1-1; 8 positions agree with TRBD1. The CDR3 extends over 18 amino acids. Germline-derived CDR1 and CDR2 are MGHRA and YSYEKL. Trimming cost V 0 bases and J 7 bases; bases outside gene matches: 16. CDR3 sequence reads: CASSQESGGTGMWNEAFF. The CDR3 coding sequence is TGCGCCAGCAGCCAAGAATCGGGCGGGACAGGCATGTGGAATGAAGCTTTCTTT.

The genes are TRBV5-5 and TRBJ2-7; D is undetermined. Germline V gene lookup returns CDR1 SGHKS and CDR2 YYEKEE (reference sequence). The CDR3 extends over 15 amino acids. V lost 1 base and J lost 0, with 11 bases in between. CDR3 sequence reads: CASSLLVSPSYEQYF. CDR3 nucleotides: TGTGCCAGCAGCTTGTTGGTTTCCCCCTCCTACGAGCAGTACTTC.

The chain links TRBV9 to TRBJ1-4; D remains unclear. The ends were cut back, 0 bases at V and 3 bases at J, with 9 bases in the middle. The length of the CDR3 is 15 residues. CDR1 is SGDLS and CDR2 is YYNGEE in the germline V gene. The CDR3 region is CASSVGYGSNEKLFF. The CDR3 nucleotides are TGTGCCAGCAGCGTAGGGTACGGATCTAATGAAAAACTGTTTTTT.

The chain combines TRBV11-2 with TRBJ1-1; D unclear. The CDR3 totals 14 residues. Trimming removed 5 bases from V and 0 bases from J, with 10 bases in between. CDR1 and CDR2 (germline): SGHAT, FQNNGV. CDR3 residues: CASSVITVNTEAFF. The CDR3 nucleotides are TGTGCCAGCAGCGTAATAACGGTGAACACTGAAGCTTTCTTT.

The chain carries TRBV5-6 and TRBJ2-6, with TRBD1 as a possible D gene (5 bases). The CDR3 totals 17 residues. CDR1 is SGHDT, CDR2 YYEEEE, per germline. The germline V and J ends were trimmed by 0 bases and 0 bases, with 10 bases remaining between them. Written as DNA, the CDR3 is TGTGCCAGCAGCTTGGATAAGGGGCGCTCTGGGGCCAACGTCCTGACTTTC. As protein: CASSLDKGRSGANVLTF.

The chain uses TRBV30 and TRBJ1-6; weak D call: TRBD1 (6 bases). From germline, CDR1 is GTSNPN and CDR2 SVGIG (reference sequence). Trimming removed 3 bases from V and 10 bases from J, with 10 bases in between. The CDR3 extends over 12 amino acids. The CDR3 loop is CAWRGGTSPLHF. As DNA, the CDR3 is TGTGCCTGGAGAGGGGGTACCTCACCCCTCCACTTT.

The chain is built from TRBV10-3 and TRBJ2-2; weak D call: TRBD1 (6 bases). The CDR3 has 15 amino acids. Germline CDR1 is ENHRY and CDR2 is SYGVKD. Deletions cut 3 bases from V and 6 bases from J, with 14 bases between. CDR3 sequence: CAISDGTLPPGELFF. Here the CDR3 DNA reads TGTGCCATCAGTGACGGGACACTTCCTCCCGGGGAGCTGTTTTTT.

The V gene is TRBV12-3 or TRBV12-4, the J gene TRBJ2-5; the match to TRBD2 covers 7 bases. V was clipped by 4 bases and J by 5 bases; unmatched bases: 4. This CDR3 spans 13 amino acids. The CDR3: CASSSMGGETQYF. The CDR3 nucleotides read TGTGCCAGCAGTTCTATGGGAGGGGAGACCCAGTACTTC.

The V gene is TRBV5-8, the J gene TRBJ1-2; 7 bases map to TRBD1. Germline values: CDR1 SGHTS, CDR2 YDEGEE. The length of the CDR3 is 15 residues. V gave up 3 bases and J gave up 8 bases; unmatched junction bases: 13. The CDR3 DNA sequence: TGTGCCAGCAGCTCCGAGACAGGGAACACTGGGGGCTACACCTTC. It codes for CASSSETGNTGGYTF.

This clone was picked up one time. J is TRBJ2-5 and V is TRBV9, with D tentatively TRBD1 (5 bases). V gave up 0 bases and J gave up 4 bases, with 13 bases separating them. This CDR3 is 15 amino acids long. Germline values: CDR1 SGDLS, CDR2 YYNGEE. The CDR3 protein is CASSVAVKGAETQYF. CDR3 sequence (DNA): TGTGCCAGCAGCGTAGCTGTGAAAGGGGCAGAGACCCAGTACTTC.

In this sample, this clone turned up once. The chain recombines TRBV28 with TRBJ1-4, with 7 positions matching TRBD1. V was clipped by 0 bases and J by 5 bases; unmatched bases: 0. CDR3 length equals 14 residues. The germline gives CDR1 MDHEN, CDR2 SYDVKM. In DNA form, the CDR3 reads TGTGCCAGCAGTTTATGGGGACAGAATGAAAAACTGTTTTTT. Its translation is CASSLWGQNEKLFF.

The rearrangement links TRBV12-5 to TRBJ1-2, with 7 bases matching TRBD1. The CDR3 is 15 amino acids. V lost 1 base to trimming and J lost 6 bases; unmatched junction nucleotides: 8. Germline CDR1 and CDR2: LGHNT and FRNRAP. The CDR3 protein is CASGLDPQGVHGYTF. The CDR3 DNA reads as TGTGCTAGTGGTTTGGACCCCCAGGGGGTACATGGCTACACCTTC.

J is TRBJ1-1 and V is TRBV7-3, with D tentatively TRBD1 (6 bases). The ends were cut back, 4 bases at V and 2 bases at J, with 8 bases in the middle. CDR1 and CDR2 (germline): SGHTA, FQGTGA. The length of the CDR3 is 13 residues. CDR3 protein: CASSSGTNTEAFF. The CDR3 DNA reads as TGTGCCAGCAGCTCCGGGACAAACACTGAAGCTTTCTTT.

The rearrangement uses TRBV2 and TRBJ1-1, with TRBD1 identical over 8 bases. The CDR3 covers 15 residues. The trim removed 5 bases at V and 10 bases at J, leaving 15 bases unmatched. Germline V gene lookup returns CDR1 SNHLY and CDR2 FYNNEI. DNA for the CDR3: TGTGCCAGCAGTTCAGACAGGGGCGGGATACCTATAGCTTTCTTT. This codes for CASSSDRGGIPIAFF.

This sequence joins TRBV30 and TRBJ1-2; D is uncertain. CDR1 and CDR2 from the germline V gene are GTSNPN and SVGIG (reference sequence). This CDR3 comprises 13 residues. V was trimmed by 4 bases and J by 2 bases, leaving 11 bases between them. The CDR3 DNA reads TGTGCCTGGACACCCCACGGCAACTATGGCTACACCTTC. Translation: CAWTPHGNYGYTF. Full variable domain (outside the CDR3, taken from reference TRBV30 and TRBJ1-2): SQTIHQWPATLVQPVGSPLSLECTVEGTSNPNLYWYRQAAGRGLQLLFYSVGIGQISSEVPQNLSASRPQDRQFILSSKKLLLSDSGFYLCAWTPHGNYGYTFGSGTRLTVV.

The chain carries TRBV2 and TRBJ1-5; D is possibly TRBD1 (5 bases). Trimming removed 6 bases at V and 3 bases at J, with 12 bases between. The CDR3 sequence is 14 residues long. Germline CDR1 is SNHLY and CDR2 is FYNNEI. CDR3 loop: CASSGDGNNQPQHF. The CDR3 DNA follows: TGTGCCAGCAGCGGGGACGGAAACAATCAGCCCCAGCATTTT.

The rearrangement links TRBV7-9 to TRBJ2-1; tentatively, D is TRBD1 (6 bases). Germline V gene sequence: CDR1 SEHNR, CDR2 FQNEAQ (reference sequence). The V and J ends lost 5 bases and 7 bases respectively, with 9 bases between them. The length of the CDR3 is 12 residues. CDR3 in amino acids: CASSQQGNEQFF. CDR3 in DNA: TGTGCCAGCAGCCAACAGGGAAATGAGCAGTTCTTC.

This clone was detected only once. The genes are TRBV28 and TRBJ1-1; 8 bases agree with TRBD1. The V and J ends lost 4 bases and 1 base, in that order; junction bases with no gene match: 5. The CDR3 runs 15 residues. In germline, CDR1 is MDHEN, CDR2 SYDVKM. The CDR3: CASSSHDRGNTEAFF. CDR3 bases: TGTGCCAGCAGTTCCCACGACAGGGGGAACACTGAAGCTTTCTTT.

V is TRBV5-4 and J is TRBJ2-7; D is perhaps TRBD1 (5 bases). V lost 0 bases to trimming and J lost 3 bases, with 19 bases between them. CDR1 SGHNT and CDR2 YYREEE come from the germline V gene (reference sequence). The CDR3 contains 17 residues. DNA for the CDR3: TGTGCCAGCAGCTTGGTAGGGGTAGGTAGCAGGGACTACGAGCAGTACTTC. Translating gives CASSLVGVGSRDYEQYF.

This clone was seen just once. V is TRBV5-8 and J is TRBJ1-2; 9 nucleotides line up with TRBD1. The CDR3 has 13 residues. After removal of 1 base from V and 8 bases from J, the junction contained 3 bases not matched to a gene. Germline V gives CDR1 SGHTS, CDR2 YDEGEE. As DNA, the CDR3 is TGTGCCAGCAGCTTGACAGGGGGCGTCGGCTACACCTTC. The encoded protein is CASSLTGGVGYTF. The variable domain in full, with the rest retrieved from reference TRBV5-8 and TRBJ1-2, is EAGVTQSPTHLIKTRGQQATLRCSPISGHTSVYWYQQALGLGLQFLLWYDEGEERNRGNFPPRFSGRQFPNYSSELNVNALELEDSALYLCASSLTGGVGYTFGSGTRLTVV.

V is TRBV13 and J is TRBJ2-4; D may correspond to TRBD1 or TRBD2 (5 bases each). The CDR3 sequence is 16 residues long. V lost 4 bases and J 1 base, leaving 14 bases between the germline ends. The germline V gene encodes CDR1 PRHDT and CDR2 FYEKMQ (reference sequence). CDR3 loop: CASSSRGAAAKNIQYF. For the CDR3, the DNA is TGTGCCAGCAGCTCCCGAGGGGCAGCGGCCAAAAACATTCAGTACTTC. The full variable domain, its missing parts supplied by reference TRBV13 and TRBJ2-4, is AAGVIQSPRHLIKEKRETATLKCYPIPRHDTVYWYQQGPGQDPQFLISFYEKMQSDKGSIPDRFSAQQFSDYHSELNMSSLELGDSALYFCASSSRGAAAKNIQYFGAGTRLSVL.